This entry is about one T cell receptor (beta chain). Its specificity is not known. The data derive from a study of vaccination and CD4 T cells after COVID-19. Specified treatment: roughly 11-day PBMC culture with coronavirus spike peptide pools or control peptides (ViraFEST assay). The Oncomine TCR Beta short-read assay was what sequenced the DNA obtained from cultured CD4+ T cells. TCRdb ran MiXCR on the PCR reads and lists one entry per CDR3 protein. The sample has over 10,000 distinct CDR3 sequences, 53% seen once. The CDR3 is 15 residues long. The germline CDR1 and CDR2 sequences are LNHDA and SQIVND (reference sequence). The germline V and J ends were trimmed by 0 bases and 3 bases, with 12 bases remaining between them.

The rearrangement uses TRBV19 and TRBJ2-7, with D hard to call. Source material: CD4+ T cells from blood, cultured in vitro. The clonotype comes from a human donor who had recovered from COVID-19. This CDR3 reads CASSIERKADYEQYF. DNA for the CDR3: TGTGCCAGTAGTATAGAAAGGAAGGCGGACTACGAGCAGTACTTC.